Each of the 13 T cell receptor beta chains below was sequenced from the same sample in a study of blood T cell repertoires in COVID-19. Measured with immunoSEQ multiplex PCR; TCRdb has only the in-frame clones, and not every one. The table has some 270,000 clones, roughly 82% seen once. The sequencing input was peripheral blood. The receptors come from an elderly woman with COVID-19, enrolled during active disease.

The rearrangement uses TRBV19 and TRBJ1-5; TRBD1 aligns across 8 bases. V trimming: 6 bases; J trimming: 5 bases; junction bases outside the gene matches: 9. The CDR3 runs 15 residues. Germline V lookup: CDR1 LNHDA, CDR2 SQIVND (reference sequence). CDR3 in amino acids: CASSLDRALYQPQHF. CDR3 DNA sequence: TGTGCCAGTAGCTTGGACAGGGCCCTTTATCAGCCCCAGCATTTT.

This chain joins TRBV10-3 and TRBJ1-1; 11 bases match TRBD1. Germline CDR1 is ENHRY and CDR2 is SYGVKD. After removal of 5 bases from V and 11 bases from J, the junction contained 10 bases not matched to a gene. There are 14 residues in the CDR3. This CDR3 reads CAISWGQGGIAAFF. Written as DNA, the CDR3 is TGTGCCATCAGTTGGGGACAGGGGGGAATCGCGGCTTTCTTT.

V usage is TRBV27 and J usage is TRBJ2-1, with 10 positions matching TRBD2. V lost 2 bases and J lost 7; bases outside the gene matches: 5. The CDR3 spans 15 residues. From germline, CDR1 is MNHEY and CDR2 SMNVEV (reference sequence). CDR3 amino acids: CASSLGAGGLNEQFF. CDR3 DNA sequence: TGTGCCAGCAGTTTAGGAGCGGGGGGGTTAAATGAGCAGTTCTTC.

This clone was counted only a few times. The rearrangement joins TRBV2 to TRBJ2-5, with D maybe TRBD2 (5 bases). CDR1 and CDR2 from the germline V gene are SNHLY and FYNNEI. The CDR3 runs to 13 residues. V lost 6 bases and J lost 0, with 8 bases in between. The chain's CDR3 is CASSGENQETQYF. Written as DNA, the CDR3 is TGTGCCAGCAGCGGGGAAAACCAAGAGACCCAGTACTTC.

The V call is TRBV3-1 (or the pseudogene TRBV3-2), the J call TRBJ2-1, with 8 bases matching TRBD1. V gave up 4 bases and J gave up 6 bases; unmatched junction bases: 8. The V gene's germline CDR1 is LGHDT and CDR2 YNNKEL (reference sequence). This CDR3 spans 15 amino acids. CDR3 protein: CASSLGAGGSNEQFF. CDR3 DNA sequence: TGTGCCAGCAGCCTCGGGGCAGGGGGCTCCAATGAGCAGTTCTTC.

The chain couples TRBV30 to TRBJ2-1, with D unresolved. CDR1 and CDR2 from the germline V gene are GTSNPN and SVGIG (reference sequence). The CDR3 length is 13 residues. Trimming stripped 2 bases from V and 1 base from J, with 6 bases between. In nucleotides, the CDR3 is TGTGCCTGGAGTAAGAGTTCCTACAATGAGCAGTTCTTC. Amino acid sequence: CAWSKSSYNEQFF. Full variable domain (remainder filled in from reference TRBV30 and TRBJ2-1): SQTIHQWPATLVQPVGSPLSLECTVEGTSNPNLYWYRQAAGRGLQLLFYSVGIGQISSEVPQNLSASRPQDRQFILSSKKLLLSDSGFYLCAWSKSSYNEQFFGPGTRLTVL.

The V gene is TRBV6-1, the J gene TRBJ1-2; 8 bases agree with TRBD1. V dropped 2 bases and J dropped 3; count of bases not matched to a gene: 5. This CDR3 region has 15 residues. CDR1 and CDR2 from the germline V gene are MNHNS and SASEGT. CDR3 sequence (DNA): TGTGCCAGCAGTGAAACCGGGACAGGTCACTATGGCTACACCTTC. Translating gives CASSETGTGHYGYTF.

V is TRBV28 and J is TRBJ2-3; 10 bases are a match to TRBD2. In germline, CDR1 is MDHEN, CDR2 SYDVKM. The J segment lost 4 bases and the V segment lost 10 bases, leaving 11 bases of the junction unmatched. The CDR3 loop spans 15 amino acids. The CDR3 bases are TGTGCCACCGGGCTAGCGGGGGCGGGCGCAGATACGCAGTATTTT. Translating it yields CATGLAGAGADTQYF.

The V and J genes are TRBV18 and TRBJ1-2; 9 bases align to TRBD1. Germline CDR1 KGHSH, CDR2 LQKENI. The CDR3 runs 15 residues. J was trimmed by 4 bases and V by 6 bases; bases with no gene match: 9. The CDR3 sequence: CASSTGGQGSYGYTF. DNA of the CDR3: TGTGCCAGCTCCACGGGGGGACAGGGCAGCTATGGCTACACCTTC.

The V and J genes are TRBV3-1 (or the pseudogene TRBV3-2) and TRBJ1-2, with 9 nucleotides matching TRBD1. Trimming took 2 bases from V and 6 from J; bases not matched to a gene: 1. The CDR3 sequence is 13 residues long. CDR1 is LGHDT, CDR2 YNNKEL, per germline (reference sequence). DNA for the CDR3: TGTGCCAGCAGCCAATGGACAGGGGATGGCTACACCTTC. It codes for CASSQWTGDGYTF.

This clone appeared a single time. DNA for the CDR3: TGTGCCTGTTCCAGGGACTCTGAAGCTTTCTTT. Its protein is CACSRDSEAFF. J is TRBJ1-1 and V is TRBV30; TRBD1 is a possible D gene (5 bases). V lost 6 bases and J 6 bases, leaving 11 bases between the germline ends. Looked up from germline, CDR1 is GTSNPN and CDR2 is SVGIG (reference sequence). The CDR3 length is 11 residues. Full variable domain (remainder filled in from reference TRBV30 and TRBJ1-1): SQTIHQWPATLVQPVGSPLSLECTVEGTSNPNLYWYRQAAGRGLQLLFYSVGIGQISSEVPQNLSASRPQDRQFILSSKKLLLSDSGFYLCACSRDSEAFFGQGTRLTVV.

This chain joins TRBV2 and TRBJ2-5; the D gene is possibly TRBD1 (5 bases). The CDR3 runs to 17 residues. The ends were cut back, 1 base at V and 4 bases at J, with 19 bases in the middle. The germline CDR1 and CDR2 sequences are SNHLY and FYNNEI. In DNA, the CDR3 is TGTGCCAGCAGTGAAGGATCAGGGTCGGACCGAGGAGAGACCCAGTACTTC. It encodes CASSEGSGSDRGETQYF.

The CDR3 sequence is CAWSRQGSEKLFF. The CDR3 DNA reads as TGTGCCTGGAGTCGACAGGGGAGTGAAAAACTGTTTTTT. J is TRBJ1-4 and V is TRBV30, with 8 bases identical to TRBD1. V shed 2 bases and J 7 bases; nucleotides not matched to a gene: 3. The CDR3 has 13 amino acids. The germline V gene has CDR1 GTSNPN and CDR2 SVGIG (reference sequence).